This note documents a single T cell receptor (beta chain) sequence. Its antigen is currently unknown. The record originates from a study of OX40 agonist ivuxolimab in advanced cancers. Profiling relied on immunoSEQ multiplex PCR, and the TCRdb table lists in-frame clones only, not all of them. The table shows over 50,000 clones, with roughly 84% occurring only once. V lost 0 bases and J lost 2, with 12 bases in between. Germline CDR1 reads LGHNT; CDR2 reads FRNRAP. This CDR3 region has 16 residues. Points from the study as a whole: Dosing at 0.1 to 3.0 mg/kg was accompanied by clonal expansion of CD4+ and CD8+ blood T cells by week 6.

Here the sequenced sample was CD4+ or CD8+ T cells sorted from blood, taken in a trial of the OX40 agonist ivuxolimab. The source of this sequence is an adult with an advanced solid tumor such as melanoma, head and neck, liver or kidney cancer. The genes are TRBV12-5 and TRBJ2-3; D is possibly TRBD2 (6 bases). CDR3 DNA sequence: TGTGCTAGTGGTTTGGTACTGGGCGGGAACACAGATACGCAGTATTTT. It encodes CASGLVLGGNTDTQYF.